This TCR beta chain was captured by sequencing in a study of blood T cell repertoires in COVID-19. Study in general: Whether acute or convalescent, the COVID-19 samples came from the United States, Italy and Spain. PBMCs, B-cell-depleted T cells, or T cells provided the cDNA or gDNA that made up the material.

Trimming took off 4 bases at V and 7 bases at J, with 11 bases between the two ends. CDR3 length: 12 amino acids. CDR1 is SQVTM, CDR2 ANQGSEA, per germline. Original processing notes: Reference gene primer amplification yielded estimated nucleated cell counts. TCRdb keeps only in-frame clones here, not all; method: immunoSEQ multiplex PCR. Clone size and V and J calls were adopted from that table, with D and trimming inferred from the DNA. The sample yields about 210,000 clones, around 81% seen once. Sequencing input: peripheral blood. This clonotype originated in a human donor in a cohort sampled during active COVID-19. The V and J genes are TRBV29-1 and TRBJ2-1; tentative D call: TRBD2 (6 bases). The CDR3 nucleotides are TGCAGCGTTGCGGGAGTGGGGAATGAGCAGTTCTTC. Its protein is CSVAGVGNEQFF.